The 30 T cell receptor beta chains presented below share a single source sample, sequenced in a study of cytomegalovirus exposure and HLA in healthy donors. Primers for the PCR totalled 60 Vbeta and 13 Jbeta. The assay was immunoSEQ multiplex PCR, and TCRdb's table has in-frame clones only and misses some. This table has 120,000 to 150,000 clones, roughly 79% appearing once. The specimen was PBMCs. Source of these receptors: a male donor in good health and CMV-seronegative.

The chain has TRBV4-1 and TRBJ2-3; TRBD1 is a possible D gene (8 bases). V was trimmed by 2 bases and J by 2 bases, leaving 17 bases between them. The CDR3 is made up of 17 amino acids. The germline CDR1 and CDR2 sequences are MGHRA and YSYEKL. The CDR3 here is CASSQSWTGTTTDTQYF. Here the CDR3 DNA reads TGCGCCAGCAGCCAATCCTGGACAGGGACTACCACAGATACGCAGTATTTT.

This rearrangement joins TRBV7-9 to TRBJ2-7, with TRBD1 identical over 11 bases. This CDR3 comprises 15 residues. Trimming at V came to 2 bases and at J to 2 bases, leaving 2 bases not matched to a gene. Germline CDR1 and CDR2: SEHNR and FQNEAQ (reference sequence). CDR3: CASSLPGQGAYEQYF. The CDR3 bases are TGTGCCAGCAGCTTACCGGGACAGGGGGCCTACGAGCAGTACTTC.

J is TRBJ1-3 and V is TRBV7-2; D is uncertain. The germline V gene has CDR1 SGHTA and CDR2 FQGNSA. This CDR3 region has 15 residues. The V end was cut by 5 bases, the J end by 1 base, with 12 bases between. The CDR3 nucleotides are TGTGCCAGCAGCCCAGAGGGTATTTCTGGAAACACCATATATTTT. It yields the protein CASSPEGISGNTIYF.

The chain has TRBV6-1 and TRBJ2-1; TRBD2 might be the D (6 bases). CDR1 and CDR2 (germline): MNHNS, SASEGT. The V end was cut by 3 bases, the J end by 15 bases, with 9 bases between. This CDR3 comprises 10 residues. CDR3 nucleotide sequence: TGTGCCAGCAGTGAGGGACTCCCGTTCTTC. Its protein is CASSEGLPFF.

A note on this clone: A junction boundary mismatches the germline segment, possibly from a read error. This sequence joins TRBV5-1 and TRBJ2-1, with 13 bases lining up with TRBD2. This CDR3 spans 15 amino acids. Germline CDR1 reads SGHRS; CDR2 reads YFSETQ. In DNA form, the CDR3 reads TGCACCAGCGGGACTAGCGGGGTGTTATACAATGAGCAGTTCTTC. This sequence encodes CTSGTSGVLYNEQFF.

In its sample, this clone was seen a few times. The CDR3 DNA is TGCAGTGCTAGAGGGCAGGGGAAAGCTTTCTTT. Translation: CSARGQGKAFF. The gene calls are TRBV20-1 and TRBJ1-1; a possible D gene is TRBD1 (6 bases). CDR1 is DFQATT, CDR2 SNEGSKA, per germline (reference sequence). The CDR3 is 11 residues long. Between the trimmed V and J ends, which lost 1 base and 9 bases, there was a span of 9 bases.

The chain uses TRBV6-6 and TRBJ2-5, with D possibly TRBD1 on 6 matching bases. The CDR3 is 14 residues long. From germline, CDR1 is MNHNY and CDR2 SVGAGI (reference sequence). V shed 2 bases and J shed 2 bases, with 9 bases lying between them. In DNA, the CDR3 is TGTGCCAGCAGTTACAGGACAGAACAAGAGACCCAGTACTTC. Translating it yields CASSYRTEQETQYF.

This sequence joins TRBV5-1 and TRBJ1-2; possible D gene TRBD1, 5 bases. The length of the CDR3 is 15 residues. Trimming removed 0 bases at V and 1 base at J, with 10 bases between. In germline, CDR1 is SGHRS, CDR2 YFSETQ. The DNA for the CDR3 is TGCGCCAGCAGCTTGGATTGGGGGGATAACTATGGCTACACCTTC. This codes for CASSLDWGDNYGYTF.

J is TRBJ2-3 and V is TRBV29-1, with TRBD2 matching 7 bases. Per germline, CDR1 SQVTM and CDR2 ANQGSEA. The V gene end was trimmed by 1 base and the J gene end by 0 bases; junction bases not matched to a gene: 7. This CDR3 region has 16 residues. The CDR3 sequence: CSVEGSFSGSTDTQYF. The CDR3 nucleotides are TGCAGCGTTGAAGGTTCCTTTAGCGGGAGCACAGATACGCAGTATTTT.

The V call is TRBV5-1, the J call TRBJ1-1, with D uncertain. CDR1 is SGHRS, CDR2 YFSETQ, per germline. This CDR3 has 16 residues. V was pared by 4 bases and J by 0 bases, with 16 bases between. The CDR3 bases are TGCGCCAGCAGCCCTCTGGCAGGAGGGATGAACACTGAAGCTTTCTTT. Translating gives CASSPLAGGMNTEAFF.

The V and J genes are TRBV4-3 and TRBJ1-1; D is unresolved. V was trimmed by 1 base and J by 6 bases, leaving 21 bases between them. Per germline, CDR1 LGHNA and CDR2 YSLEER. The CDR3 consists of 17 residues. CDR3 sequence: CASSQVRVGGRVSEAFF. CDR3 in DNA: TGCGCCAGCAGCCAAGTGAGGGTTGGCGGGAGGGTTTCTGAAGCTTTCTTT.

CDR3 DNA: TGTGCCAGCAGGGACATGGGACTAAATCTACTGGGCTCCTACGAGCAGTACTTC. Amino acid sequence: CASRDMGLNLLGSYEQYF. The rearrangement links TRBV2 to TRBJ2-7; 7 bases map to TRBD2. Germline trimming cut 6 bases from V and 0 bases from J; bases unmatched to any gene: 17. CDR1 SNHLY and CDR2 FYNNEI come from the germline V gene. The CDR3 has 18 amino acids.

This clone appeared a few times. The sample carries other DNA sequences with the same CDR3. V gene TRBV19 combines with J gene TRBJ1-1; TRBD1 matches 8 bases. Losses at the gene ends were 1 base for V and 4 bases for J; bases not matched to a gene: 2. The CDR3 extends over 14 amino acids. From germline, CDR1 is LNHDA and CDR2 SQIVND (reference sequence). Here the CDR3 DNA reads TGTGCCAGTAGTATAGGGACAGGGTTCACTGAAGCTTTCTTT. Amino acid sequence: CASSIGTGFTEAFF.

The chain couples TRBV9 to TRBJ2-7, with TRBD2 as a possible D gene (5 bases). The CDR3 sequence is 14 residues long. Germline-derived CDR1 and CDR2 are SGDLS and YYNGEE. Trimming cost V 4 bases and J 6 bases, with 17 bases left between them. This chain's CDR3 is CASSSSPGLAEQYF. CDR3 sequence (DNA): TGTGCCAGCAGCTCCTCCCCCGGACTCGCCGAGCAGTACTTC.

This sequence joins TRBV6-1 and TRBJ2-3; D ambiguous. This CDR3 contains 14 residues. CDR1 is MNHNS and CDR2 is SASEGT in the germline V gene. With 1 base removed from V and 4 bases from J, the gap between germline ends came to 9 bases. The CDR3 nucleotides are TGTGCCAGCAGTGAAGAGCAGGTGGCAGATACGCAGTATTTT. The encoded protein is CASSEEQVADTQYF.

J is TRBJ1-1 and V is TRBV6-5; TRBD1 agrees at 8 bases. The CDR3 runs 15 residues. Germline values: CDR1 MNHEY, CDR2 SVGAGI. Trimming removed 2 bases from V and 3 bases from J; junction bases left unmatched: 5. The CDR3 loop reads CASSYSTGGDTEAFF. The CDR3 nucleotides read TGTGCCAGCAGTTACAGTACAGGGGGAGACACTGAAGCTTTCTTT.

This clone was observed a few times. This sequence joins TRBV6-1 and TRBJ1-4, with D tentatively TRBD1 (6 bases). Trimming stripped 7 bases from V and 4 bases from J, with 13 bases between. The CDR3 sequence is 14 residues long. The germline gives CDR1 MNHNS, CDR2 SASEGT. The CDR3: CASTRGDYNEKLFF. DNA for the CDR3: TGTGCCAGCACCAGGGGAGATTATAATGAAAAACTGTTTTTT.

The CDR3 DNA sequence: TGTGCCAGCACCGGTGGACAGGGGGCATTCTACGAGCAGTACTTC. This sequence encodes CASTGGQGAFYEQYF. The V call is TRBV2, the J call TRBJ2-7, with TRBD1 identical over 11 bases. Germline CDR1 is SNHLY and CDR2 is FYNNEI. The J segment lost 3 bases and the V segment lost 7 bases, leaving 8 bases of the junction unmatched. The CDR3 runs to 15 residues.

Turning to this clone: The junction differs from germline at one of its ends, possibly a read error. The genes are TRBV7-7 and TRBJ2-5; unclear D gene. The germline V gene encodes CDR1 SSHAT and CDR2 FNYEAQ (reference sequence). The CDR3 covers 12 residues. The CDR3 reads CASSSGGETQYF. The CDR3 nucleotides read TGTGCTAGCAGCTCGGGTGGGGAGACCCAGTACTTC. Full variable domain (rest looked up from reference TRBV7-7 and TRBJ2-5): GAGVSQSPRYKVTKRGQDVTLRCDPISSHATLYWYQQALGQGPEFLTYFNYEAQPDKSGLPSDRFSAERPEGSISTLTIQRTEQRDSAMYRCASSSGGETQYFGPGTRLLVL.

This clone was seen just once. The chain combines TRBV7-9 with TRBJ1-6; no clear D. V was trimmed by 5 bases and J by 8 bases, leaving 13 bases between them. The CDR3 loop spans 14 amino acids. Germline V gene lookup returns CDR1 SEHNR and CDR2 FQNEAQ (reference sequence). CDR3 in amino acids: CASSTGSLYSPLHF. The CDR3 nucleotides are TGTGCCAGCAGCACCGGGTCGCTTTATTCACCCCTCCACTTT.

The V and J genes are TRBV19 and TRBJ1-2, with TRBD1 matching 7 bases. The trim removed 2 bases at V and 5 bases at J, leaving 11 bases unmatched. There are 16 residues in the CDR3. Looked up from germline, CDR1 is LNHDA and CDR2 is SQIVND (reference sequence). In DNA, the CDR3 is TGTGCCAGTAGTATAAGGGGCGTCGGACAGGAGTATGGCTACACCTTC. Translation: CASSIRGVGQEYGYTF.

This clone showed up just a few times. V and J are TRBV5-4 and TRBJ1-1; TRBD1 agrees at 9 bases. The CDR3 is 14 amino acids. The V segment lost 5 bases and the J segment 5 bases; nucleotides outside the gene matches: 7. Germline V gene sequence: CDR1 SGHNT, CDR2 YYREEE (reference sequence). The CDR3 coding sequence is TGTGCCAGCAGGGCCCGGGACAGGGTTACTGAAGCTTTCTTT. Translation: CASRARDRVTEAFF.

This chain joins TRBV5-1 and TRBJ1-5; the match to TRBD1 covers 7 bases. The CDR3 is 15 residues long. Unmatched junction bases numbered 5, after V lost 0 bases and J lost 5 bases. Germline V gives CDR1 SGHRS, CDR2 YFSETQ. The CDR3 nucleotides are TGCGCCAGCAGCTTGGCCGGGACAGAGTATCAGCCCCAGCATTTT. It is translated as CASSLAGTEYQPQHF.

The V gene is TRBV18, the J gene TRBJ2-5, with D possibly matching TRBD1 (5 bases). The CDR3 loop spans 15 amino acids. The V end lost 0 bases, the J end lost 5 bases, and 13 bases lay between the germline ends. The germline gives CDR1 KGHSH, CDR2 LQKENI. CDR3 nucleotide sequence: TGTGCCAGCTCACCACCGACCAGGGCAGGGGAGACCCAGTACTTC. Translating it yields CASSPPTRAGETQYF.

The chain recombines TRBV29-1 with TRBJ2-7; 11 nucleotides line up with TRBD2. The CDR3 is 14 amino acids. The ends lost 1 base at V and 6 bases at J; junction bases unmatched: 5. In germline, CDR1 is SQVTM, CDR2 ANQGSEA. The DNA for the CDR3 is TGCAGCGTTGAAGCACTAGCGGGAGTGGGCGAGCAGTACTTC. Translation: CSVEALAGVGEQYF.

The chain uses TRBV29-1 and TRBJ2-7, with 8 nucleotides matching TRBD1. V was pared by 6 bases and J by 3 bases, with 10 bases of the junction left unmatched. The CDR3 sequence is 14 residues long. Germline assignment: CDR1 SQVTM and CDR2 ANQGSEA. The CDR3 DNA reads TGCAGCGTCGCCCTTGACAGGGGCGGCTACGAGCAGTACTTC. The encoded protein is CSVALDRGGYEQYF.

The chain joins TRBV29-1 to TRBJ1-2; 7 bases map to TRBD1. J was trimmed by 5 bases and V by 5 bases; bases with no gene match: 5. Germline loops: CDR1 SQVTM, CDR2 ANQGSEA. The CDR3 is made up of 12 amino acids. CDR3 amino acids: CSVLGQEYGYTF. The DNA for the CDR3 is TGCAGCGTTCTAGGACAGGAGTATGGCTACACCTTC.

The chain carries TRBV2 and TRBJ2-7; perhaps TRBD1 as D (6 bases). The CDR3 extends over 16 amino acids. From germline, CDR1 is SNHLY and CDR2 FYNNEI. V dropped 8 bases and J dropped 2 bases, with 22 bases sitting between them. CDR3 sequence reads: CASHNFADRTAYEQYF. CDR3 coding DNA: TGTGCCAGCCACAATTTCGCGGACAGAACGGCCTACGAGCAGTACTTC.

The chain employs TRBV10-3 and TRBJ2-3; a possible D gene is TRBD2 (6 bases). Germline CDR1 and CDR2: ENHRY and SYGVKD. V was shortened by 10 bases and J by 5 bases, with 16 bases between the two germline ends. The CDR3 length is 13 residues. The CDR3: CATGGEPEDTQYF. The CDR3 DNA reads TGTGCCACCGGAGGGGAGCCGGAAGATACGCAGTATTTT.

The rearrangement links TRBV5-1 to TRBJ2-1; 7 bases line up with TRBD2. J lost 0 bases, V lost 0 bases, and 3 bases had no gene match. The CDR3 is made up of 16 amino acids. CDR1 is SGHRS, CDR2 YFSETQ, per germline. DNA for the CDR3: TGCGCCAGCAGCTTGGCAGCGGGGAGCTCCTACAATGAGCAGTTCTTC. Its translation is CASSLAAGSSYNEQFF.